This TCR beta chain was identified during a study of regulatory T cells in long-lasting Graves disease. Study-wide results and limits: Gene preferences differed: TRBV28, TRBJ1-2, TRBJ2-5 in persistent cases. Authors noted too few samples as a limitation. TCR diversity in persistent Graves' patients was below that of newly diagnosed ones.

Time point: persistent/refractory GD, antithyroid drugs over 5 years with positive TRAb. After RNA was extracted from PBMCs, the TCR library was made from it. Germline assignment: CDR1 MGHRA and CDR2 YSYEKL. The CDR3 has 14 amino acids. Through Arm-PCR of CDR3 regions and iRepertoire HTBI primers, TCR beta libraries were built. Using its own MiXCR run on the multiplex PCR reads, TCRdb lists one record per CDR3 protein. The data show 400,000 or so distinct CDR3 sequences, with less than 25% seen just once and around 20% held by the top ten. Note on this clonotype: Its antigen is as yet unknown. The junction departs from the called germline gene at one end, perhaps through a read error.

This sequence was found in a female donor with Graves disease. The V gene is TRBV4-1, the J gene TRBJ2-2; 8 bases line up with TRBD1. Sequenced material: peripheral blood mononuclear cells (PBMCs), taken when the disease was refractory, from a patient treated with antithyroid drugs. CDR3 sequence (DNA): TGCGCCAGCAGCTCGCCAGGGGGCCTCGGGGAGCCGTTTTTT. It specifies CASSSPGGLGEPFF.